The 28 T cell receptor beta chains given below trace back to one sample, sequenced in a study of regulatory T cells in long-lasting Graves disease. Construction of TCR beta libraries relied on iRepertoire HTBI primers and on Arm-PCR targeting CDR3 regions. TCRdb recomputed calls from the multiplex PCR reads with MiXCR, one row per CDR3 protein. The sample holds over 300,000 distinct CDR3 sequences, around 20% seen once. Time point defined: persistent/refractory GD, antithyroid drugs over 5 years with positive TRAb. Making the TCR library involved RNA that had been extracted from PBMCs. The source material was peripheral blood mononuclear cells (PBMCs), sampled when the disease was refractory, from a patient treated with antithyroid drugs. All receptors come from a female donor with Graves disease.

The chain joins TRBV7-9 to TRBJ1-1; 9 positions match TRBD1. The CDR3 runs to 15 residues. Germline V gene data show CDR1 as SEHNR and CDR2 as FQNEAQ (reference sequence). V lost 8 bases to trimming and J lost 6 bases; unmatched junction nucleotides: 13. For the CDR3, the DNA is TGTGCCAGCGCCGAATCCGGGACAGGGAGTCCTGAAGCTTTCTTT. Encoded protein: CASAESGTGSPEAFF. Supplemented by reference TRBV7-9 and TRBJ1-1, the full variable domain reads DTGVSQNPRHKITKRGQNVTFRCDPISEHNRLYWYRQTLGQGPEFLTYFQNEAQLEKSRLLSDRFSAERPKGSFSTLEIQRTEQGDSAMYLCASAESGTGSPEAFFGQGTRLTVV.

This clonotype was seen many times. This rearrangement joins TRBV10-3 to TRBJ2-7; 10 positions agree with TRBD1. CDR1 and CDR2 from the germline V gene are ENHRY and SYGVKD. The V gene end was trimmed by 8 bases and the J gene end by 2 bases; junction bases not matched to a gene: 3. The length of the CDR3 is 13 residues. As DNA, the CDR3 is TGTGCCATCGGTGGACAGGGGGCCTACGAGCAGTACTTC. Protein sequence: CAIGGQGAYEQYF.

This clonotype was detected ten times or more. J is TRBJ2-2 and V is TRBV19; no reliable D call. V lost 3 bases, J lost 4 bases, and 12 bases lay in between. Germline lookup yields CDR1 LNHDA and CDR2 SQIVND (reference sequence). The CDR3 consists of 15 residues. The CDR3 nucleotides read TGTGCCAGTAGTATTACACCCTCGATCACCGGGGAGCTGTTTTTT. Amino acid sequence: CASSITPSITGELFF.

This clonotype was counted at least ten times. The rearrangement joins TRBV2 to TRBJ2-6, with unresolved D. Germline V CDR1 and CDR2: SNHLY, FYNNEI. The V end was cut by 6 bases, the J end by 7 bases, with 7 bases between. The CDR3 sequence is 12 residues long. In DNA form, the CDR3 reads TGTGCCAGCAGGGTCGGTGCCAACGTCCTGACTTTC. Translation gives CASRVGANVLTF.

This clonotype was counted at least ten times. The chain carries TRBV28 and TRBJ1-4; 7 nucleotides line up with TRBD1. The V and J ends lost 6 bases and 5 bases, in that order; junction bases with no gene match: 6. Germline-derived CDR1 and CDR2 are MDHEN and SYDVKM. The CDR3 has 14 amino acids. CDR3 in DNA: TGTGCCAGCAGCCAGGGACAGCTAAATGAAAAACTGTTTTTT. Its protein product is CASSQGQLNEKLFF.

The CDR3 region is CASSAPGYNEQFF. The CDR3 DNA reads TGTGCCAGCAGTGCCCCGGGTTACAATGAGCAGTTCTTC. The chain recombines TRBV6-2 or TRBV6-3 with TRBJ2-1; D call uncertain. V lost 5 bases, J lost 4 bases, and 9 bases lay in between. The CDR3 consists of 13 residues. From germline, CDR1 is MNHEY and CDR2 SVGEGT.

The CDR3 DNA sequence: TGTGCCAGCAGCGGACCTGTAGGTCAGCCCCAGCATTTT. Translated: CASSGPVGQPQHF. The V and J genes are TRBV9 and TRBJ1-5; no clear D gene. Between the trimmed V and J ends, which lost 3 bases and 6 bases, there was a span of 10 bases. Germline CDR1 and CDR2: SGDLS and YYNGEE. This CDR3 is built from 13 residues.

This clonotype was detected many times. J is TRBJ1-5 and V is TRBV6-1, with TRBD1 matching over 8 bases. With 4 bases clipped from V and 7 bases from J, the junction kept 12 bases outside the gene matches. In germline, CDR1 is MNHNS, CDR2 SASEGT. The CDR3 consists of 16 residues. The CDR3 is CASSVSGTGVHQPQHF. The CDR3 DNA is TGTGCCAGCAGTGTGTCCGGGACAGGCGTACACCAGCCCCAGCATTTT.

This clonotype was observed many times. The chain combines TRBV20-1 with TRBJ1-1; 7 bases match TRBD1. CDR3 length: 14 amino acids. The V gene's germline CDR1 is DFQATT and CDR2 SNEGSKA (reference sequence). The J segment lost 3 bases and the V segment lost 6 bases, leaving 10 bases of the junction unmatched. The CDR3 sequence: CSAANRGGDTEAFF. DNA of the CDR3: TGCAGTGCCGCCAACAGGGGAGGGGACACTGAAGCTTTCTTT.

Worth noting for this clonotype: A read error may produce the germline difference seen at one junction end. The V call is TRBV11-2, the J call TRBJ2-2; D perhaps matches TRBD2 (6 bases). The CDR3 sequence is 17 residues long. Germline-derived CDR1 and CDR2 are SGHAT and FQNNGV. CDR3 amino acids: CASRRSPGLIVSGGLFF. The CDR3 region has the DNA TGTGCCAGCAGGCGTTCACCGGGATTAATCGTCTCCGGGGGGCTGTTTTTT.

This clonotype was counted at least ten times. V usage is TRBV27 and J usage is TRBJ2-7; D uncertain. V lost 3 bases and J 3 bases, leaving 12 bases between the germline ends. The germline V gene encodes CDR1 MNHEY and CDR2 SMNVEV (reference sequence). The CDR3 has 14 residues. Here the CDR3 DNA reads TGTGCCAGCAGTTTGGTACCCCCCTTCTACGAGCAGTACTTC. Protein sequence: CASSLVPPFYEQYF.

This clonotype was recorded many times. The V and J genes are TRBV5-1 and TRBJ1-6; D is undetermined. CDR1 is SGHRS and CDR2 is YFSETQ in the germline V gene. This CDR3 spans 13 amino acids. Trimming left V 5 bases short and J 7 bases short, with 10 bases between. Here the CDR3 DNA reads TGCGCCAGCAGTTTCAGGAGAAATTCACCCCTCCACTTT. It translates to CASSFRRNSPLHF.

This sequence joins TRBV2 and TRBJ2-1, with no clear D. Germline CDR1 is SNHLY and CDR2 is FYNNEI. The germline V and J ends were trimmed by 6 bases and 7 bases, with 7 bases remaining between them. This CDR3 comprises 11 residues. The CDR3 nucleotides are TGTGCCAGCAGCCCCATGAATGAGCAGTTCTTC. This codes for CASSPMNEQFF.

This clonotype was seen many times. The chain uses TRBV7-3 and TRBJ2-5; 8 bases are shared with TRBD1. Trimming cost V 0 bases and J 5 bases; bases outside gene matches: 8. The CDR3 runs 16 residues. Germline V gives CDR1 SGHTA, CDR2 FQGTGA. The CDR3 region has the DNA TGTGCCAGCAGCTTAACGGCTGACAGGGGATCGGAGACCCAGTACTTC. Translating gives CASSLTADRGSETQYF.

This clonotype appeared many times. Here the CDR3 DNA reads TGTGCCAGCAGTCCTCATTCGCCAGGGGTTTCAGGGGAGACCCAGTACTTC. Residues: CASSPHSPGVSGETQYF. The chain combines TRBV11-2 with TRBJ2-5, with TRBD1 as a possible D gene (6 bases). The germline CDR1 and CDR2 sequences are SGHAT and FQNNGV. CDR3 length: 17 amino acids. Trimming took off 6 bases at V and 5 bases at J, with 25 bases between the two ends.

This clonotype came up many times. The CDR3 loop reads CASSLKTGTLGYGYTF. The CDR3, as DNA: TGTGCCAGCTCACTAAAGACAGGGACCCTCGGCTATGGCTACACCTTC. The chain joins TRBV18 to TRBJ1-2, with 7 nucleotides matching TRBD1. V was pared by 4 bases and J by 4 bases, with 12 bases of the junction left unmatched. This CDR3 has 16 residues. Germline V gives CDR1 KGHSH, CDR2 LQKENI. The complete variable domain, with remaining parts taken from reference TRBV18 and TRBJ1-2, reads NAGVMQNPRHLVRRRGQEARLRCSPMKGHSHVYWYRQLPEEGLKFMVYLQKENIIDESGMPKERFSAEFPKEGPSILRIQQVVRGDSAAYFCASSLKTGTLGYGYTFGSGTRLTVV.

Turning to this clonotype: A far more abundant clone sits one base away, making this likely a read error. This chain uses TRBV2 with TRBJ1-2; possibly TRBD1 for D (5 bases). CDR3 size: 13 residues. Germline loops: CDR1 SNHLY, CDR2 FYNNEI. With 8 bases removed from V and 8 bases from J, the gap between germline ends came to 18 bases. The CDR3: CASEVGGAQGYTF. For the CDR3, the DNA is TGTGCCAGCGAAGTCGGCGGGGCACAAGGCTACACCTTC.

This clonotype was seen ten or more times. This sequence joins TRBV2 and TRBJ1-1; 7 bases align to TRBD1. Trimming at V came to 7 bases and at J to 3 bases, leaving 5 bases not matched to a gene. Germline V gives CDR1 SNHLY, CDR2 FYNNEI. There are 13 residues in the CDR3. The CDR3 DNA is TGTGCCAGCAACTTCCAGGGGGACACTGAAGCTTTCTTT. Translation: CASNFQGDTEAFF.

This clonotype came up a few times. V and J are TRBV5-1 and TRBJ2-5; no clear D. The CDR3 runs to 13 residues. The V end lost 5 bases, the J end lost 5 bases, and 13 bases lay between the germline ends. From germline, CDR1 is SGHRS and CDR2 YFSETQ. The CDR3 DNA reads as TGCGCCAGCAGTGTCTCAGGCGACGAGACCCAGTACTTC. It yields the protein CASSVSGDETQYF.

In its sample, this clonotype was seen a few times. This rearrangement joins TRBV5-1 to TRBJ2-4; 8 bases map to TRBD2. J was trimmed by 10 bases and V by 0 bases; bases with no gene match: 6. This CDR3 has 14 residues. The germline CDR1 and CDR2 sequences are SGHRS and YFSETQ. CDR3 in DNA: TGCGCCAGCAGCTTGGGAGCGGGGGCCCAAATTCAGTACTTC. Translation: CASSLGAGAQIQYF.

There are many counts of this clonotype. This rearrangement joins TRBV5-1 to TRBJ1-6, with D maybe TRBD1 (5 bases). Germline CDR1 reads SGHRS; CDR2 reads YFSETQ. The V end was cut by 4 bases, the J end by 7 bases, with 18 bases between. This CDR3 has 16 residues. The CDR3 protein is CASSLGGTAKNSPLHF. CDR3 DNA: TGCGCCAGCAGCCTCGGGGGGACCGCTAAGAATTCACCCCTCCACTTT.

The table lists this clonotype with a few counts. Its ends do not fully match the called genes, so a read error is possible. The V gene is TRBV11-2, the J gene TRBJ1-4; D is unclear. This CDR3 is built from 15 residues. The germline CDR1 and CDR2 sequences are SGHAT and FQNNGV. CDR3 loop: CASSRFHGSNKKLFF. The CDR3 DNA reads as TGCGCCAGCAGCCGTTTTCATGGAAGCAATAAAAAACTGTTTTTT.

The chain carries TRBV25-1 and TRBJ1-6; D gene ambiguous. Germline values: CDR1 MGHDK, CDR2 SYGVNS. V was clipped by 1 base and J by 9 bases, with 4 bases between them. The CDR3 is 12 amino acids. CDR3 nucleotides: TGTGCCAGCAGTGAATGGGGTTCACCCCTCCACTTT. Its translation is CASSEWGSPLHF.

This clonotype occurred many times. The CDR3 sequence is CASSALENSNQPQHF. CDR3 nucleotide sequence: TGTGCCAGCAGCGCCTTGGAGAATAGCAATCAGCCCCAGCATTTT. The gene calls are TRBV7-8 and TRBJ1-5; D call uncertain. Trimming stripped 5 bases from V and 0 bases from J, with 11 bases between. CDR1 and CDR2 from the germline V gene are SGHVS and FQNEAQ. The CDR3 is 15 residues long.

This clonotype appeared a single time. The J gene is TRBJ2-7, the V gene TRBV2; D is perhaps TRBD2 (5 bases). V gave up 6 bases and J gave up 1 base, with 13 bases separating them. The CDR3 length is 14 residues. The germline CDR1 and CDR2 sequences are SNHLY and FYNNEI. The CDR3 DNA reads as TGTGCCAGCAGCGAGGACTTCCCGTCCTACGAGCAGTACTTC. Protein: CASSEDFPSYEQYF.

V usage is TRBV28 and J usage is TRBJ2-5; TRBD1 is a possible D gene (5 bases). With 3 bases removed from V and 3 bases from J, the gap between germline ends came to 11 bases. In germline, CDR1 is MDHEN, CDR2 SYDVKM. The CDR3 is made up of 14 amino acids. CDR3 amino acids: CASSLGRVKETQYF. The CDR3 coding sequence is TGTGCCAGCAGTTTGGGCAGGGTAAAAGAGACCCAGTACTTC. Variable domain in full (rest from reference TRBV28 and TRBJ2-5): DVKVTQSSRYLVKRTGEKVFLECVQDMDHENMFWYRQDPGLGLRLIYFSYDVKMKEKGDIPEGYSVSREKKERFSLILESASTNQTSMYLCASSLGRVKETQYFGPGTRLLVL.

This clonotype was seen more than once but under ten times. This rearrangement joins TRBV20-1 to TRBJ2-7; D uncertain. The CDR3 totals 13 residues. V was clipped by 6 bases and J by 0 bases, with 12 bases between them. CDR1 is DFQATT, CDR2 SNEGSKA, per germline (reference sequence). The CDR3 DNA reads TGCAGTGCCATTACTTTGTTCTCCTACGAGCAGTACTTC. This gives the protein CSAITLFSYEQYF.

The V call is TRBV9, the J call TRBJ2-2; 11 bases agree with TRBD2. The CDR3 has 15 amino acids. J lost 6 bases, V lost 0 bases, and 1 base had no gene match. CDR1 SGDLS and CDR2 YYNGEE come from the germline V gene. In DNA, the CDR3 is TGTGCCAGCAGCGTAGTAGCGGGAGGGCCCGGGGAGCTGTTTTTT. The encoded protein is CASSVVAGGPGELFF. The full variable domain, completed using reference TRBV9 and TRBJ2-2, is DSGVTQTPKHLITATGQRVTLRCSPRSGDLSVYWYQQSLDQGLQFLIQYYNGEERAKGNILERFSAQQFPDLHSELNLSSLELGDSALYFCASSVVAGGPGELFFGEGSRLTVL.